The 21 T cell receptor beta chains below all came from one sample that was sequenced in a study of long-term antiretroviral therapy in people with HIV (dated by TCRdb to between 2021 and 2023). Sequencing of the TRB variable region was done with the immunoSEQ hsTCRB v3.0 assay at survey level resolution. TCRdb holds this immuneACCESS table with in-frame rearrangements only. Some clones are missing; in checked studies, unresolved V genes explain under half, and the rest has no known cause. The sample includes about 50,000 clones, with around 84% observed a single time. The ten largest clones represent more than 2.5% of the sample. The sequenced sample was unsorted PBMCs, obtained 0.8 years after starting antiretroviral therapy. The receptors come from a woman between 18 and 29 years old with HIV.

The rearrangement links TRBV7-2 to TRBJ1-4, with no clear D. Germline-derived CDR1 and CDR2 are SGHTA and FQGNSA. V lost 6 bases and J 0 bases, leaving 8 bases between the germline ends. The CDR3 is 14 residues long. CDR3 nucleotides: TGTGCCAGCAGTGAGATTGCAACTAATGAAAAACTGTTTTTT. Amino acid sequence: CASSEIATNEKLFF.

This clone was detected a few times. The chain uses TRBV5-1 and TRBJ1-5, with D possibly TRBD1 on 5 matching bases. The CDR3 contains 14 residues. V lost 0 bases, J lost 4 bases, and 8 bases lay in between. CDR1 SGHRS and CDR2 YFSETQ come from the germline V gene. The CDR3 nucleotides are TGCGCCAGCAGCTTGGAGGGGCCAAATCAGCCCCAGCATTTT. Protein sequence: CASSLEGPNQPQHF.

The chain's CDR3 is CASSGMDRTANTGELFF. The CDR3 nucleotides are TGTGCCAGCAGCGGCATGGACAGGACCGCGAACACCGGGGAGCTGTTTTTT. This chain links TRBV9 with TRBJ2-2; 7 nucleotides align to TRBD1. V shed 3 bases, J shed 0 bases, and the junction held 8 bases outside the gene matches. The CDR3 consists of 17 residues. Per the germline V gene, CDR1 is SGDLS and CDR2 is YYNGEE.

V is TRBV6-5 and J is TRBJ2-7; TRBD1 is a possible D gene (7 bases). This CDR3 comprises 15 residues. Germline-derived CDR1 and CDR2 are MNHEY and SVGAGI. Deletions cut 2 bases from V and 4 bases from J, with 15 bases between. Written as DNA, the CDR3 is TGTGCCAGCAGTTACCGGGGGCAGGGGGTGTACGAGCAGTACTTC. This codes for CASSYRGQGVYEQYF.

This clone occurred once. The chain recombines TRBV13 with TRBJ2-4; D gene ambiguous. The germline gives CDR1 PRHDT, CDR2 FYEKMQ (reference sequence). Trimming stripped 0 bases from V and 1 base from J, with 25 bases between. The CDR3 is 21 amino acids. The CDR3 loop reads CASSLGYRRHTVVSAKNIQYF. The CDR3 region has the DNA TGTGCCAGCAGCTTAGGATACAGACGTCACACTGTAGTATCGGCCAAAAACATTCAGTACTTC.

The rearrangement uses TRBV27 and TRBJ2-1; D gene uncertain. Trimming cost V 5 bases and J 0 bases, with 11 bases left between them. The CDR3 sequence is 15 residues long. In germline, CDR1 is MNHEY, CDR2 SMNVEV (reference sequence). The DNA of the CDR3 is TGTGCCAGCAGTGCTGCCTTTTACTCCTACAATGAGCAGTTCTTC. Residues: CASSAAFYSYNEQFF.

The chain has TRBV9 and TRBJ2-7; D gene unclear. From germline, CDR1 is SGDLS and CDR2 YYNGEE. The CDR3 runs to 14 residues. V was shortened by 0 bases and J by 1 base, with 8 bases between the two germline ends. CDR3 in DNA: TGTGCCAGCAGCGTAGCTTTAGGATCCTACGAGCAGTACTTC. It codes for CASSVALGSYEQYF.

This clone was seen a handful of times. The chain couples TRBV4-2 to TRBJ1-2, with D unresolved. CDR1 and CDR2 from the germline V gene are LGHNA and YNFKEQ. This CDR3 is 15 amino acids long. V lost 0 bases to trimming and J lost 5 bases, with 13 bases between them. For the CDR3, the DNA is TGTGCCAGCAGCCAAGATGGGGAGGAGTGGTATGGCTACACCTTC. Translation gives CASSQDGEEWYGYTF.

The chain combines TRBV10-3 with TRBJ2-1; tentative D call: TRBD2 (5 bases). The length of the CDR3 is 15 residues. Germline V gives CDR1 ENHRY, CDR2 SYGVKD. Trimming removed 8 bases from V and 6 bases from J, with 20 bases in between. CDR3 sequence reads: CAIGRPSTSGNEQFF. The CDR3, as DNA: TGTGCCATCGGTCGGCCTAGCACGTCGGGCAATGAGCAGTTCTTC.

This sequence joins TRBV5-6 and TRBJ2-7, with D perhaps assigned TRBD1 or TRBD2 (5 bases each). The CDR3 runs 14 residues. The germline V and J ends were trimmed by 3 bases and 1 base, with 11 bases remaining between them. Germline CDR1 reads SGHDT; CDR2 reads YYEEEE. DNA for the CDR3: TGTGCCAGCAGCTGGGGACCGGATTCCTACGAGCAGTACTTC. Translating it yields CASSWGPDSYEQYF.

This clone was detected only once. This chain links TRBV7-9 with TRBJ2-7; the match to TRBD1 covers 9 bases. The CDR3 runs 15 residues. The V and J ends lost 5 bases and 2 bases, in that order; junction bases with no gene match: 7. The V gene's germline CDR1 is SEHNR and CDR2 FQNEAQ (reference sequence). CDR3 nucleotide sequence: TGTGCCAGCAGCCTAACACAGGGGGCAGCCTACGAGCAGTACTTC. Translation: CASSLTQGAAYEQYF.

The V gene is TRBV4-1, the J gene TRBJ2-1; tentatively, D is TRBD1 or TRBD2 (6 bases each). The CDR3 loop spans 17 amino acids. Germline assignment: CDR1 MGHRA and CDR2 YSYEKL. The V and J ends lost 3 bases and 7 bases respectively, with 22 bases between them. The CDR3 spells CASSQEKGGTLLNEQFF. The CDR3, as DNA: TGCGCCAGCAGCCAGGAGAAGGGGGGAACTCTTTTAAATGAGCAGTTCTTC.

The rearrangement links TRBV29-1 to TRBJ2-7; 13 bases agree with TRBD2. Germline CDR1 reads SQVTM; CDR2 reads ANQGSEA. V shed 3 bases, J shed 4 bases, and the junction held 9 bases outside the gene matches. The CDR3 covers 16 residues. Here the CDR3 DNA reads TGCAGCGTTGAGCCGGGACTAGCGGGACTAGCGTACGAGCAGTACTTC. It is translated as CSVEPGLAGLAYEQYF.

The rearrangement joins TRBV28 to TRBJ2-5; maybe TRBD2 (6 bases). Between the trimmed V and J ends, which lost 6 bases and 5 bases, there was a span of 19 bases. CDR1 is MDHEN and CDR2 is SYDVKM in the germline V gene. This CDR3 spans 15 amino acids. The CDR3 sequence is CASRGGPGEWETQYF. CDR3 nucleotide sequence: TGTGCCAGCAGAGGAGGGCCGGGAGAGTGGGAGACCCAGTACTTC.

This clone was seen only once. The chain employs TRBV7-9 and TRBJ1-5; D is possibly TRBD1 (5 bases). The CDR3 has 13 amino acids. Trimming pared 5 bases from V and 4 bases from J, leaving 9 bases between. The germline gives CDR1 SEHNR, CDR2 FQNEAQ (reference sequence). CDR3: CASSNRGNQPQHF. DNA of the CDR3: TGTGCCAGCAGCAATAGGGGTAATCAGCCCCAGCATTTT.

This clone was counted once. This chain uses TRBV5-1 with TRBJ2-4, with 7 bases fitting TRBD1. Germline assignment: CDR1 SGHRS and CDR2 YFSETQ. V shed 4 bases and J 8 bases; nucleotides not matched to a gene: 6. The CDR3 consists of 13 residues. CDR3 DNA: TGCGCCAGCAGCACTCCCACAGGGGACATTCAGTACTTC. Protein sequence: CASSTPTGDIQYF.

The genes are TRBV5-1 and TRBJ2-1, with TRBD2 matching over 11 bases. CDR1 SGHRS and CDR2 YFSETQ come from the germline V gene. The CDR3 runs to 15 residues. The V segment lost 2 bases and the J segment 6 bases; nucleotides outside the gene matches: 4. CDR3 nucleotides: TGCGCCAGCAGCTTACTAGCGGGGGACACCAATGAGCAGTTCTTC. Translating gives CASSLLAGDTNEQFF.

The chain couples TRBV6-6 to TRBJ2-1, with D possibly being TRBD2 (6 bases). V shed 3 bases and J shed 9 bases, with 12 bases lying between them. Germline CDR1 is MNHNY and CDR2 is SVGAGI (reference sequence). CDR3 length: 13 residues. CDR3 sequence reads: CASSYGTRSEQFF. CDR3 bases: TGTGCCAGCAGTTATGGGACTCGGAGTGAGCAGTTCTTC.

The rearrangement uses TRBV28 and TRBJ2-7; the D gene is possibly TRBD2 (7 bases). The CDR3 has 16 residues. V dropped 7 bases and J dropped 7 bases, with 26 bases sitting between them. Germline CDR1 is MDHEN and CDR2 is SYDVKM. This chain's CDR3 is CASTHPFSGTRWEQYF. The CDR3 bases are TGTGCCAGCACCCACCCTTTCAGCGGGACACGGTGGGAGCAGTACTTC.

This chain uses TRBV6-5 with TRBJ2-2; 10 bases agree with TRBD1. With 2 bases clipped from V and 4 bases from J, the junction kept 1 base outside the gene matches. CDR1 is MNHEY, CDR2 SVGAGI, per germline. The CDR3 sequence is 15 residues long. The CDR3 bases are TGTGCCAGCAGTTACCGGACAGGGGGCACCGGGGAGCTGTTTTTT. Translated, it gives CASSYRTGGTGELFF.

The chain is built from TRBV7-9 and TRBJ2-7, with TRBD2 matching 7 bases. Trimming cost V 3 bases and J 3 bases; bases outside gene matches: 8. Germline V gene sequence: CDR1 SEHNR, CDR2 FQNEAQ (reference sequence). The CDR3 loop spans 15 amino acids. The CDR3 nucleotides read TGTGCCAGCAGCTTCAGCGGGACGGGTTTCTACGAGCAGTACTTC. This encodes CASSFSGTGFYEQYF.